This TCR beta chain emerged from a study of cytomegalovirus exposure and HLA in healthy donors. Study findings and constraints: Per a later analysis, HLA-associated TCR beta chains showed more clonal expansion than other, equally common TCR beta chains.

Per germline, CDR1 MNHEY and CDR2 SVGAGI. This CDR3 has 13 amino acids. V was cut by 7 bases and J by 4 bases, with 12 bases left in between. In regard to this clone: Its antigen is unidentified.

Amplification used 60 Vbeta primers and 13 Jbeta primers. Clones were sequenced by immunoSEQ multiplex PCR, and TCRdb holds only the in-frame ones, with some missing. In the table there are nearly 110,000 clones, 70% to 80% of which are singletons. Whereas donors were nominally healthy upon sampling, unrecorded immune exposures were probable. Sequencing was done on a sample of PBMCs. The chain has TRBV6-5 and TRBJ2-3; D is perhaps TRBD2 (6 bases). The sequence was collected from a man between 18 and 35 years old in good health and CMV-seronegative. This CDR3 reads CASIGGSADTQYF. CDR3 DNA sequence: TGTGCCAGCATTGGAGGGAGCGCAGATACGCAGTATTTT.